This TCR beta chain stems from a study of blood T cell repertoires in COVID-19. Sequencing was performed with immunoSEQ multiplex PCR; in TCRdb, only in-frame clones are kept and a portion is missing. The sample includes around 250,000 clones, around 84% seen only once; the top ten take more than 6.5%. The CDR3 is made up of 15 amino acids. The germline V gene has CDR1 MNHEY and CDR2 SVGAGI. The V end was cut by 5 bases, the J end by 7 bases, with 18 bases between. Specimen: PBMCs or T cells enriched from blood (not recorded which). The rearrangement uses TRBV6-5 and TRBJ1-5; tentative D call: TRBD1 (5 bases). The receptor was derived from a woman aged 45-65 years who had been exposed to COVID-19. This CDR3 is CASSPTKGRGQPQHF. The CDR3 DNA follows: TGTGCCAGCAGTCCTACTAAAGGGAGGGGACAGCCCCAGCATTTT.